These T cell receptor beta chains were read from a single sample in a study of T cell responses to AZD1222 COVID-19 vaccine. Assay used: immunoSEQ multiplex PCR; TCRdb lists only in-frame clones, some missing. The sample includes about 70,000 clones, 80% to 85% of them seen just once. The sample here was peripheral blood, taken on day 0 of AZD1222 vaccination. Receptors were obtained from an adult in good health. Both conserved end residues are part of each CDR3. A D gene is named only where the DNA matches it firmly. The size field is filled for only some rows; it gives once, few, many or a size class.

size: NA
D: NA
J: TRBJ1-4
V: TRBV25-1
CDR3: CASRPPGPTGDKLFF
DNA: TGTGCCAGCAGGCCCCCGGGGCCGACGGGCGATAAACTGTTTTTT

size: medium-sized
D: TRBD1
J: TRBJ2-7
V: TRBV10-1
CDR3: CANRNRGKADPYEQYF
DNA: TGCGCCAACAGGAACAGGGGAAAAGCCGATCCCTACGAGCAGTACTTC

size: NA
D: NA
J: TRBJ2-2
V: TRBV7-8
CDR3: CASSFERISSRTGELFF
DNA: TGTGCCAGCAGCTTTGAGCGGATCTCCTCGAGGACCGGGGAGCTGTTTTTT

size: NA
D: TRBD1
J: TRBJ1-6
V: TRBV9
CDR3: CASSVGQGGSNSPLHF
DNA: TGTGCCAGCAGCGTTGGTCAGGGGGGTAGTAATTCACCCCTCCACTTT

size: NA
D: NA
J: TRBJ2-7
V: TRBV6-1
CDR3: CASSEAPGRRKTYEQYF
DNA: TGTGCCAGCAGTGAAGCGCCGGGGCGACGCAAGACCTACGAGCAGTACTTC

size: NA
D: TRBD2
J: TRBJ2-7
V: TRBV7-9
CDR3: CASSLTAGRVYEQYF
DNA: TGTGCCAGCAGCCTTACAGCGGGGCGAGTCTACGAGCAGTACTTC

size: NA
D: TRBD1
J: TRBJ1-2
V: TRBV30
CDR3: CAWSRDRRNYGYTF
DNA: TGTGCCTGGAGCCGGGACAGACGCAACTATGGCTACACCTTC

size: once
D: NA
J: TRBJ2-7
V: TRBV27
CDR3: CASKPDRNNEQYF
DNA: TGTGCCAGCAAACCCGACAGGAACAACGAGCAGTACTTC

size: NA
D: TRBD1
J: TRBJ1-2
V: TRBV2
CDR3: CAIGQGAHGYTF
DNA: TGTGCCATCGGACAGGGGGCGCATGGCTACACCTTC

size: once
D: TRBD1
J: TRBJ2-5
V: TRBV19
CDR3: CASRRKGQLQETQYF
DNA: TGTGCCAGTAGGCGGAAGGGACAGCTCCAAGAGACCCAGTACTTC

size: NA
D: TRBD2
J: TRBJ2-3
V: TRBV9
CDR3: CASSVGRGGTVDTQYF
DNA: TGTGCCAGCAGCGTAGGGCGGGGGGGAACAGTAGATACGCAGTATTTT

size: NA
D: TRBD1
J: TRBJ1-2
V: TRBV5-5
CDR3: CASTTGNTGEAGYTF
DNA: TGTGCCAGCACTACGGGAAATACAGGGGAGGCGGGCTACACCTTC

size: NA
D: NA
J: TRBJ2-3
V: TRBV6-5
CDR3: CASIATDTQYF
DNA: TGTGCCAGCATTGCGACAGATACGCAGTATTTT

size: few
D: NA
J: TRBJ1-2
V: TRBV9
CDR3: CASSVGDGYTF
DNA: TGTGCCAGCAGCGTAGGGGACGGCTACACCTTC

size: NA
D: NA
J: TRBJ2-2
V: TRBV7-3
CDR3: CASSLSGTTTGGELFF
DNA: TGTGCCAGCAGCTTAAGCGGGACAACGACGGGCGGGGAGCTGTTTTTT

size: NA
D: NA
J: TRBJ2-7
V: TRBV7-3
CDR3: CASSLRPQGLNEQYF
DNA: TGTGCCAGCAGCTTAAGGCCCCAGGGGTTAAACGAGCAGTACTTC

size: NA
D: NA
J: TRBJ1-2
V: TRBV10-3
CDR3: CAITQDSLYGYTF
DNA: TGTGCCATCACCCAGGACAGCCTCTATGGCTACACCTTC

size: NA
D: TRBD2
J: TRBJ2-2
V: TRBV10-2
CDR3: CASTPTSGVTGELFF
DNA: TGCGCCAGCACCCCAACTAGCGGGGTCACCGGGGAGCTGTTTTTT

size: NA
D: TRBD1
J: TRBJ2-7
V: TRBV28
CDR3: CASSVETGGYSYEQYF
DNA: TGTGCCAGCAGTGTCGAGACAGGGGGCTACTCCTACGAGCAGTACTTC

size: once
D: NA
J: TRBJ1-2
V: TRBV5-1
CDR3: CASSFLGEYGYTF
DNA: TGCGCCAGCAGCTTCTTAGGGGAATATGGCTACACCTTC

size: few
D: NA
J: TRBJ1-1
V: TRBV6-5
CDR3: CASSKLGTVNTEAFF
DNA: TGTGCCAGCAGTAAACTCGGGACGGTGAACACTGAAGCTTTCTTT

size: NA
D: TRBD1
J: TRBJ1-2
V: TRBV16
CDR3: CASSQEGQGGGYTF
DNA: TGTGCCAGCAGCCAAGAGGGACAGGGCGGTGGCTACACCTTC

size: NA
D: TRBD1
J: TRBJ1-2
V: TRBV5-1
CDR3: CASSASPGTGNNYGYTF
DNA: TGCGCCAGCAGCGCCTCCCCCGGGACAGGAAATAACTATGGCTACACCTTC

size: NA
D: NA
J: TRBJ1-1
V: TRBV27
CDR3: CASSFGSDTEAFF
DNA: TGTGCCAGCAGTTTCGGGAGTGACACTGAAGCTTTCTTT

size: NA
D: NA
J: TRBJ2-7
V: TRBV2
CDR3: CASSAGRGGSHEQYF
DNA: TGTGCCAGCAGCGCCGGGAGAGGGGGGTCCCACGAGCAGTACTTC

size: once
D: TRBD1
J: TRBJ2-1
V: TRBV6-2/TRBV6-3
CDR3: CASSSRTGTTYNEQFF
DNA: TGTGCCAGCAGTTCCAGGACAGGGACCACCTACAATGAGCAGTTCTTC

size: NA
D: NA
J: TRBJ2-7
V: TRBV6-6
CDR3: CASSYAVGHEQYF
DNA: TGTGCCAGCAGTTACGCAGTGGGGCACGAGCAGTACTTC

size: NA
D: NA
J: TRBJ2-7
V: TRBV28
CDR3: CASSLRAGGAYEQYF
DNA: TGTGCCAGCAGTTTGAGGGCCGGAGGGGCCTACGAGCAGTACTTC

size: NA
D: NA
J: TRBJ2-7
V: TRBV29-1
CDR3: CSVGTGEREQYF
DNA: TGCAGCGTTGGGACTGGGGAACGCGAGCAGTACTTC

size: NA
D: NA
J: TRBJ1-3
V: TRBV19
CDR3: CASSAVGRGNTIYF
DNA: TGTGCCAGTAGCGCCGTGGGGCGAGGAAACACCATATATTTT

size: NA
D: NA
J: TRBJ2-3
V: TRBV6-5
CDR3: CASTQGLRTQYF
DNA: TGTGCCAGCACTCAGGGACTTCGTACGCAGTATTTT

size: NA
D: NA
J: TRBJ1-5
V: TRBV23-1
CDR3: CASSQSLVNSNQPQHF
DNA: TGCGCCAGCAGTCAAAGCTTAGTAAATAGCAATCAGCCCCAGCATTTT

size: NA
D: TRBD2
J: TRBJ2-1
V: TRBV7-2
CDR3: CASSLAIGGNEQFF
DNA: TGTGCCAGCAGCTTAGCGATCGGGGGGAATGAGCAGTTCTTC

size: NA
D: NA
J: TRBJ2-3
V: TRBV27
CDR3: CASSLGVGTQYF
DNA: TGTGCCAGCAGTTTGGGGGTTGGGACGCAGTATTTT

size: NA
D: NA
J: TRBJ1-2
V: TRBV28
CDR3: CASIRGGVFYGYTF
DNA: TGTGCCAGCATTAGAGGCGGGGTCTTCTATGGCTACACCTTC

size: NA
D: TRBD1
J: TRBJ1-4
V: TRBV30
CDR3: CAGRSRGRRTNEKLFF
DNA: TGTGCCGGGAGATCCAGGGGGAGGAGAACTAATGAAAAACTGTTTTTT

size: NA
D: NA
J: TRBJ2-1
V: TRBV3-1/TRBV3-2
CDR3: CASSQGGGRNYNEQFF
DNA: TGTGCCAGCAGCCAAGGTGGGGGGCGGAACTACAATGAGCAGTTCTTC

size: NA
D: NA
J: TRBJ2-1
V: TRBV12-3/TRBV12-4
CDR3: CASSPVAESQFF
DNA: TGTGCCAGCAGTCCGGTAGCGGAGTCGCAGTTCTTC

size: NA
D: NA
J: TRBJ1-2
V: TRBV5-1
CDR3: CASSFGGESGYTF
DNA: TGCGCCAGCAGCTTTGGAGGGGAGTCTGGCTACACCTTC

size: NA
D: TRBD1
J: TRBJ2-7
V: TRBV28
CDR3: CASRPPTGTGNEQYF
DNA: TGTGCCAGCAGACCACCCACCGGGACAGGCAACGAGCAGTACTTC

size: NA
D: NA
J: TRBJ1-6
V: TRBV3-1/TRBV3-2
CDR3: CASSQEVGNSPLHF
DNA: TGTGCCAGCAGCCAAGAGGTCGGAAATTCACCCCTCCACTTT

size: NA
D: TRBD2
J: TRBJ2-1
V: TRBV5-1
CDR3: CASSLTSGGSYNEQFF
DNA: TGCGCCAGCAGCTTGACTAGCGGGGGCTCCTACAATGAGCAGTTCTTC

size: NA
D: TRBD1
J: TRBJ1-4
V: TRBV6-6
CDR3: CASSYRDRGAEKLFF
DNA: TGTGCCAGCAGTTACCGGGACAGGGGCGCCGAAAAACTGTTTTTT

size: few
D: TRBD2
J: TRBJ2-4
V: TRBV5-1
CDR3: CASSLGGGRGNIQYF
DNA: TGCGCCAGCAGCCTGGGCGGGGGTCGGGGAAACATTCAGTACTTC

size: NA
D: NA
J: TRBJ1-5
V: TRBV28
CDR3: CASSPTGSNQPQHF
DNA: TGTGCCAGCAGTCCGACAGGAAGCAATCAGCCCCAGCATTTT

size: NA
D: NA
J: TRBJ2-7
V: TRBV7-9
CDR3: CASSSFGLTGDYEQYF
DNA: TGTGCCAGCAGCTCCTTTGGGCTCACCGGAGACTACGAGCAGTACTTC

size: NA
D: NA
J: TRBJ1-2
V: TRBV13
CDR3: CASSLGVAGSYGYTF
DNA: TGTGCCAGCAGCTTAGGCGTTGCCGGAAGCTATGGCTACACCTTC

size: NA
D: NA
J: TRBJ1-1
V: TRBV10-1
CDR3: CASSEQANTEAFF
DNA: TGCGCCAGCAGTGAGCAGGCCAACACTGAAGCTTTCTTT

size: NA
D: TRBD2
J: TRBJ2-5
V: TRBV29-1
CDR3: CSVDLEAGSGGTQYF
DNA: TGCAGCGTTGATCTGGAGGCGGGTAGCGGGGGTACCCAGTACTTC

size: NA
D: NA
J: TRBJ2-5
V: TRBV4-3
CDR3: CASSQGTAQETQYF
DNA: TGCGCCAGCAGCCAAGGCACAGCCCAAGAGACCCAGTACTTC